This T cell receptor beta chain is drawn from a study of neurological immune-mediated disorders (dated by TCRdb to between 2018 and 2021). For the study in its entirety: Among the 34 multiple sclerosis patients, relapsing-remitting MS accounted for 31 and secondary progressive MS accounted for 3. Using UMI-based sequencing, the study compared peripheral blood TCR-beta repertoires from patients with HTLV-I-associated myelopathy (HAM/TSP), patients with multiple sclerosis, and healthy controls. The 106 TCR-beta libraries included longitudinal samples, technical triplicates and paired sorted CD4+ and CD8+ T-cell subsets alongside PBMC samples. The cohort included 68 subjects: 14 with HAM/TSP, about 35 with multiple sclerosis, and around 20 healthy controls.

For unsorted PBMC libraries, 2 million PBMCs were used after storage in RNAlater at -80 degrees C until RNA extraction. Multiple sclerosis patients were enrolled in a US clinical protocol evaluating disease progression by magnetic resonance imaging. PBMCs were separated from peripheral blood using Ficoll-Hypaque density gradient centrifugation and then cryopreserved in liquid nitrogen. Relative to germline, V is 7 bases shorter and J is 7 bases shorter, with 20 bases between their ends. From cysteine to phenylalanine, the CDR3 is 14 amino acids long. Of the read, only the CDR3 DNA is kept; its 42 bases are in frame from base 1. Sequences MNHEY (CDR1) and SVGAGI (CDR2) are obtained from the germline V gene. Overall study outcomes, separate from this receptor: Phylogenetic analysis grouped repertoires from 18 of 34 MS patients into a cluster of related CDR3 sequences, suggesting a possible repertoire-level signature. No identical CDR3 amino acid sequences were found to be shared among expanded clones across subjects, suggesting that TCR-beta repertoires were private in all groups. The MS cluster showed no association with clinical or MRI features, and the authors stated that larger cohorts are needed. The highest TCR clonal expansion was observed in HAM/TSP patients, whereas the lowest was observed in MS patients, even when compared with healthy controls.

cDNA synthesis used template-switch 5'RACE with a primer carrying a 10-nucleotide random unique molecular identifier tagging each TCR transcript. Each sequencing run produced over 190 million TCR-beta sequences covering 15-18 subjects. The RNeasy kit was used for extraction of total RNA. The KAPA Real-time Library Amplification kit was used to amplify TCR-beta VDJ regions with primers for the TCR constant region and the 5'RACE anchor. Sample indexes and Illumina adaptors were added in a first PCR, after which library yield was increased in a second PCR. After purification with Ampure beads, the TCR product of roughly 650 bp was size-selected on a 2% E-gel SizeSelection system. Library quality was checked on a Bioanalyzer, concentration was measured with Qubit, and libraries were quantified with the Kapa Library Quantification kit before pooling. An Illumina HiSeq 2500 was used to sequence the libraries paired-end at 2 x 150 bp. To increase sequence diversity, about 25-31% phiX was spiked into each library pool. The original methods were these. The UMI-based MiGEC pipeline processed quality-filtered reads and removed over 80% of raw TCR sequences during error correction. IMGT germline references were used for aligning VDJ genes, and each clonotype was defined as a unique CDR3 amino acid sequence together with its V-J genes. Clonal expansion, Shannon diversity and CDR3 relatedness were evaluated with VDJtools (CalcPairwiseDistances, ClusterSamples), while phylogenetic trees were built in CLCbio workbench. Clones with at least 8 unique UMIs were defined as expanded, with this threshold being based on coefficient-of-variation modelling across technical triplicates. TCRdb reprocessed the public reads (quality trimming at Q25 with fastp, clone calling with MiXCR) and kept in-frame beta chains. For every CDR3 protein sequence, its rows merge into one entry that carries the most common genes and DNA. These V and J calls are TCRdb output, not the study's own analysis. The sample profile shows tens of thousands of distinct CDR3 sequences; approximately 4% of them were found once. The ten largest clones capture 3.1% of the sample.

This clonotype turned up a few times. Its antigen target is currently unknown. A single base separates this from a much larger clone, so it may be a read error. This receptor was taken from a woman in her 30s with multiple sclerosis. The chain links TRBV6-5 with TRBJ2-7; no confident D gene assignment can be made. Sequencing used PBMCs. The bases read TGTGCCAGCACCAAGGGAAAGGGCGCTAGGGAGCAGTACTTC. Its coded protein is CASTKGKGAREQYF.